Presented here are 17 T cell receptor beta chains from one specimen sequenced in a study of T cell repertoires in cytomegalovirus infection. These TCRs are of unknown antigen specificity. MiXCR, run by TCRdb on the reads, gives a single entry per CDR3 protein. Among 570,000 or so distinct CDR3 sequences, just under 40% were seen once, and the ten largest hold over 45%. This specimen was cultured PBMCs, taken from culture after CMV antigen stimulation. The source of these receptors is a human donor in good health (CMV status not recorded). Some clones in this sample may be carry-over from other donors' samples.

This clonotype was seen only a few times. The chain joins TRBV7-6 to TRBJ1-3, with 9 bases that match TRBD1. This CDR3 region has 16 residues. Germline V gene lookup returns CDR1 SGHVS and CDR2 FNYEAQ. V lost 5 bases, J lost 2 bases, and 7 bases stayed unmatched. Here the CDR3 DNA reads TGTGCCAGCAGCCCGGGACAGGGATATGCTGGAAACACCATATATTTT. Amino acid sequence: CASSPGQGYAGNTIYF.

The chain couples TRBV29-1 to TRBJ2-7; TRBD2 agrees at 14 bases. The CDR3 length is 19 residues. After removal of 2 bases from V and 5 bases from J, the junction contained 17 bases not matched to a gene. Per the germline V gene, CDR1 is SQVTM and CDR2 is ANQGSEA. The CDR3 loop is CSVERRPPRTSGRCDEQYF. The CDR3, as DNA: TGCAGCGTTGAAAGACGACCTCCTAGGACTAGCGGGAGGTGCGACGAGCAGTACTTC.

The chain carries TRBV5-6 and TRBJ2-7; the D gene is possibly TRBD2 (6 bases). Trimming pared 2 bases from V and 3 bases from J, leaving 12 bases between. The germline gives CDR1 SGHDT, CDR2 YYEEEE. This CDR3 contains 14 residues. CDR3 loop: CASSLGGSVYEQYF. For the CDR3, the DNA is TGTGCCAGCAGCTTAGGAGGGAGTGTCTACGAGCAGTACTTC.

The chain recombines TRBV20-1 with TRBJ1-5, with unresolved D. CDR3 length equals 14 residues. V was clipped by 0 bases and J by 0 bases, with 6 bases between them. Germline V gene lookup returns CDR1 DFQATT and CDR2 SNEGSKA (reference sequence). For the CDR3, the DNA is TGCAGTGCTAGAGAGGACGGTAGCAATCAGCCCCAGCATTTT. Translation gives CSAREDGSNQPQHF.

The chain carries TRBV7-6 and TRBJ1-1; D ambiguous. This CDR3 is 13 amino acids long. The V gene lost 5 bases and the J gene lost 8 bases, with 15 bases spanning the gap. Germline V CDR1 and CDR2: SGHVS, FNYEAQ. The CDR3 DNA sequence: TGTGCCAGCAGCGGGTGGGTTGGAGCCGAAGCTTTCTTT. Translation: CASSGWVGAEAFF.

Only a few counts were recorded for this clonotype. The chain uses TRBV7-9 and TRBJ2-7; tentatively, D is TRBD1 (6 bases). This CDR3 is built from 14 residues. Trimming removed 5 bases from V and 2 bases from J, with 13 bases in between. The germline CDR1 and CDR2 sequences are SEHNR and FQNEAQ (reference sequence). Here the CDR3 reads CASSDGDTPYEQYF. The CDR3 DNA is TGTGCCAGCAGCGACGGGGACACCCCCTACGAGCAGTACTTC.

The rearrangement links TRBV6-6 to TRBJ2-5, with D tentatively TRBD2 (7 bases). The germline V gene has CDR1 MNHNY and CDR2 SVGAGI (reference sequence). CDR3 length: 14 amino acids. The V gene lost 8 bases and the J gene lost 5 bases, with 18 bases spanning the gap. This CDR3 is CASETLGGGETQYF. The CDR3 nucleotides read TGTGCCAGCGAAACCCTAGGGGGGGGGGAGACCCAGTACTTC.

This clonotype was detected ten times or more. This chain joins TRBV7-2 and TRBJ1-5; D is uncertain. The CDR3 is made up of 13 amino acids. Germline V gene sequence: CDR1 SGHTA, CDR2 FQGNSA. V lost 2 bases and J lost 4, with 6 bases in between. CDR3 in DNA: TGTGCCAGCAGCTTATTGAAGAATCAGCCCCAGCATTTT. Translation: CASSLLKNQPQHF. Drawing the rest from reference TRBV7-2 and TRBJ1-5, the complete variable domain is GAGVSQSPSNKVTEKGKDVELRCDPISGHTALYWYRQSLGQGLEFLIYFQGNSAPDKSGLPSDRFSAERTGGSVSTLTIQRTQQEDSAVYLCASSLLKNQPQHFGDGTRLSIL.

This clonotype was seen at least ten times. The chain recombines TRBV7-2 with TRBJ2-1; weak D call: TRBD2 (5 bases). Deletions cut 5 bases from V and 1 base from J, with 12 bases between. There are 15 residues in the CDR3. Germline V lookup: CDR1 SGHTA, CDR2 FQGNSA. The CDR3 DNA follows: TGTGCCAGCAGCCCCGATCCGGGGTCCTACAATGAGCAGTTCTTC. Translation gives CASSPDPGSYNEQFF.

The rearrangement links TRBV12-3 or TRBV12-4 to TRBJ1-6; 7 nucleotides line up with TRBD1. The length of the CDR3 is 15 residues. Losses at the gene ends were 5 bases for V and 10 bases for J; bases not matched to a gene: 11. CDR3 protein: CASSPTGDLRSPLHF. CDR3 coding DNA: TGTGCCAGCAGTCCTACAGGGGACCTTCGATCACCCCTCCACTTT.

The rearrangement joins TRBV28 to TRBJ2-2; unclear D gene. The CDR3 totals 14 residues. Germline V gene lookup returns CDR1 MDHEN and CDR2 SYDVKM. V was clipped by 8 bases and J by 5 bases, with 15 bases between them. CDR3 bases: TGTGCCAGCCAGTTTGTGGTTAATACCGGGGAGCTGTTTTTT. Translating gives CASQFVVNTGELFF.

This clonotype was detected only once. This rearrangement joins TRBV6-1 to TRBJ2-5, with D unclear. V gave up 6 bases and J gave up 7 bases, with 15 bases separating them. The CDR3 has 13 residues. Germline assignment: CDR1 MNHNS and CDR2 SASEGT. The CDR3: CASSTSVSVTQYF. CDR3 in DNA: TGTGCCAGCAGCACCTCCGTCAGCGTGACCCAGTACTTC.

The chain recombines TRBV29-1 with TRBJ2-7, with a possible D match to TRBD2 (5 bases). CDR1 and CDR2 (germline): SQVTM, ANQGSEA. The length of the CDR3 is 13 residues. V was clipped by 8 bases and J by 3 bases, with 17 bases between them. In DNA, the CDR3 is TGCAGCACTAGACGTGGATCGGGCTACGAGCAGTACTTC. This codes for CSTRRGSGYEQYF.

The chain uses TRBV7-6 and TRBJ2-3; a possible D gene is TRBD2 (6 bases). This CDR3 has 14 residues. The germline CDR1 and CDR2 sequences are SGHVS and FNYEAQ. V dropped 2 bases and J dropped 4 bases, with 10 bases sitting between them. Written as DNA, the CDR3 is TGTGCCAGCAGCTTACGGAGGGTGCCAGATACGCAGTATTTT. It yields the protein CASSLRRVPDTQYF.

The chain couples TRBV28 to TRBJ2-7; TRBD2 matches at 10 bases. J lost 0 bases, V lost 2 bases, and 10 bases had no gene match. The germline gives CDR1 MDHEN, CDR2 SYDVKM. CDR3 length: 18 amino acids. The CDR3 DNA reads as TGTGCCAGCAGTTTAGGACTAGCGGATATTTTAAGCTCCTACGAGCAGTACTTC. Translating it yields CASSLGLADILSSYEQYF.

This sequence joins TRBV7-2 and TRBJ2-5, with TRBD2 matching 9 bases. This CDR3 is 18 amino acids long. V lost 1 base, J lost 3 bases, and 12 bases stayed unmatched. Germline-derived CDR1 and CDR2 are SGHTA and FQGNSA. CDR3 nucleotide sequence: TGTGCCAGCAGCTTAGGCCCCGCTGGCGGGGGGGCTGAAGAGACCCAGTACTTC. Translated, it gives CASSLGPAGGGAEETQYF.

This clonotype was seen more than once but under ten times. The chain employs TRBV7-2 and TRBJ2-1; TRBD2 might be the D (6 bases). This CDR3 contains 13 residues. Germline assignment: CDR1 SGHTA and CDR2 FQGNSA. The germline V and J ends were trimmed by 5 bases and 9 bases, with 14 bases remaining between them. The CDR3 here is CASSLRLVLEQFF. DNA of the CDR3: TGTGCCAGCAGCCTTCGACTAGTACTTGAGCAGTTCTTC.